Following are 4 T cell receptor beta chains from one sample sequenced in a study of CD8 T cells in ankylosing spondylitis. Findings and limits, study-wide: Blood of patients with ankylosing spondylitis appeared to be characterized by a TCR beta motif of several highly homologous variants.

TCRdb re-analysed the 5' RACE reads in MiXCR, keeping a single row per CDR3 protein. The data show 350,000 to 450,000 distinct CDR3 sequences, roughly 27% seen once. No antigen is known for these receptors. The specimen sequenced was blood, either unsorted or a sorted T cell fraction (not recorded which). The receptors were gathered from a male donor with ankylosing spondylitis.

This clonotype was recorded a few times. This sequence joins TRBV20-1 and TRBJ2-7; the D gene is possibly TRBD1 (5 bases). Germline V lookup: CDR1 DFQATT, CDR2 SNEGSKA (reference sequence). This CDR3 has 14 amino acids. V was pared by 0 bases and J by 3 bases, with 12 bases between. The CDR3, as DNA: TGCAGTGCTAGAGATTTAAGGCAGGGCTACGAGCAGTACGTC. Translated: CSARDLRQGYEQYV.

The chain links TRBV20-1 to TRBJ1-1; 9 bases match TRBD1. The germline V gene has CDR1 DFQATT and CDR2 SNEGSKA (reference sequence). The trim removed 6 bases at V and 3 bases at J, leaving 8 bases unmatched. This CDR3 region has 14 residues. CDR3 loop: CSAQTGQGYTEAFF. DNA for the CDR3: TGCAGTGCCCAAACCGGACAGGGGTACACTGAAGCTTTCTTT.

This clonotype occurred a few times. CDR3 in amino acids: CASSLDRLAGYNEQFF. The CDR3 coding sequence is TGTGCCAGCAGCTTAGATCGGCTAGCGGGCTACAATGAGCAGTTCTTC. The chain has TRBV7-8 and TRBJ2-1; 8 bases line up with TRBD2. The CDR3 spans 16 residues. CDR1 is SGHVS and CDR2 is FQNEAQ in the germline V gene. The V segment lost 1 base and the J segment 3 bases; nucleotides outside the gene matches: 5.

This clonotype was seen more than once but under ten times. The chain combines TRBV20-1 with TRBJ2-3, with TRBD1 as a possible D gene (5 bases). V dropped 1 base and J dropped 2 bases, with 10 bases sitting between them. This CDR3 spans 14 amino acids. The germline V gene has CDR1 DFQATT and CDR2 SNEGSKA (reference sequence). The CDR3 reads CSARVIRDTDTQYF. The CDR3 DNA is TGCAGTGCTAGAGTAATCAGGGACACAGATACGCAGTATTTT.